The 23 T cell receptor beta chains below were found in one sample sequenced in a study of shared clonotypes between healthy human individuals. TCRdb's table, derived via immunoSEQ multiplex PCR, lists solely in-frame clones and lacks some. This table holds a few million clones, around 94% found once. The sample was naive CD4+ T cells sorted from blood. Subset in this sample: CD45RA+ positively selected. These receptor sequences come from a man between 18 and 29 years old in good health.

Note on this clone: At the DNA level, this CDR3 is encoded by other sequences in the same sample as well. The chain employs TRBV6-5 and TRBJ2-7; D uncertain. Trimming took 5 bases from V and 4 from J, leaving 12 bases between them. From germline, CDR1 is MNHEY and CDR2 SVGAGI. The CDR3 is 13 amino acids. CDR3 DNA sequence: TGTGCCAGCAGTGACCGAGTTGGGTACGAGCAGTACTTC. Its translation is CASSDRVGYEQYF.

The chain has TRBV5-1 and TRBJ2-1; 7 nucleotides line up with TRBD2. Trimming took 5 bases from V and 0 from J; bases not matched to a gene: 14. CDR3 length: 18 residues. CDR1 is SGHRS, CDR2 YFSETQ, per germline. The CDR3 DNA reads TGCGCCAGCAGTCCCCGGGGAGGGACTGTAATCTCCTACAATGAGCAGTTCTTC. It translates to CASSPRGGTVISYNEQFF.

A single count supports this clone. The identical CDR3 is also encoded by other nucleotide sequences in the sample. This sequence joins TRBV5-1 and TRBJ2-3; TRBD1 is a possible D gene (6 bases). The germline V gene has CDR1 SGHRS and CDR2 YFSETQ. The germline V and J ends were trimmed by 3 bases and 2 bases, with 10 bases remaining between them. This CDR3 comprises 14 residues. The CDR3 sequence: CASSSDRLTDTQYF. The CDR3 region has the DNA TGCGCCAGCAGCTCAGACAGGCTCACAGATACGCAGTATTTT.

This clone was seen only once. The CDR3 is CASSSGTGSGETQYF. The CDR3 DNA reads as TGCGCCAGCAGCTCCGGAACAGGTTCGGGGGAGACCCAGTACTTC. The V gene is TRBV5-1, the J gene TRBJ2-5; D assignment may be TRBD1 or TRBD2 (5 bases each). Germline assignment: CDR1 SGHRS and CDR2 YFSETQ. Trimming cost V 3 bases and J 5 bases, with 17 bases left between them. The CDR3 contains 15 residues. The variable domain in full, with the rest retrieved from reference TRBV5-1 and TRBJ2-5, is KAGVTQTPRYLIKTRGQQVTLSCSPISGHRSVSWYQQTPGQGLQFLFEYFSETQRNKGNFPGRFSGRQFSNSRSEMNVSTLELGDSALYLCASSSGTGSGETQYFGPGTRLLVL.

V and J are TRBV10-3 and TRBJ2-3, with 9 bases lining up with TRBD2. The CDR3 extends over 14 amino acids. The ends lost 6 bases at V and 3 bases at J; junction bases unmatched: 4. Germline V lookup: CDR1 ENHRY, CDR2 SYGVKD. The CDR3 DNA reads TGTGCCATCAGCCTAGCGGGGTCTACAGATACGCAGTATTTT. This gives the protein CAISLAGSTDTQYF.

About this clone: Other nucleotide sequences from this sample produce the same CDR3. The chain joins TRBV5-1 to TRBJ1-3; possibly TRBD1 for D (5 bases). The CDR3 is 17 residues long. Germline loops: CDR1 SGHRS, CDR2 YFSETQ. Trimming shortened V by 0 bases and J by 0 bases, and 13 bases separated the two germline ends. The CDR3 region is CASSLEGRISSGNTIYF. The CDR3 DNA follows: TGCGCCAGCAGCTTGGAGGGACGGATTAGCTCTGGAAACACCATATATTTT.

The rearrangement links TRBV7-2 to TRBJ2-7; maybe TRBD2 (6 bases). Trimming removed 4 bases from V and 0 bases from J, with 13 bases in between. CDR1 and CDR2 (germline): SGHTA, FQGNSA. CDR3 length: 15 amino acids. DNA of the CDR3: TGTGCCAGCAGCTCCTCGGGGGTGCCCTCCTACGAGCAGTACTTC. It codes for CASSSSGVPSYEQYF. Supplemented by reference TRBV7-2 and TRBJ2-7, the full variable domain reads GAGVSQSPSNKVTEKGKDVELRCDPISGHTALYWYRQSLGQGLEFLIYFQGNSAPDKSGLPSDRFSAERTGGSVSTLTIQRTQQEDSAVYLCASSSSGVPSYEQYFGPGTRLTVT.

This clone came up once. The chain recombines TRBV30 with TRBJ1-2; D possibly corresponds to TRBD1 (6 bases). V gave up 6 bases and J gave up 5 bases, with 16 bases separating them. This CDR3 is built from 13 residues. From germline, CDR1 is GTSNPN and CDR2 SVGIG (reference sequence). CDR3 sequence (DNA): TGTGCCTGCACTCCGGACAGTATATATGGCTACACCTTC. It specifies CACTPDSIYGYTF. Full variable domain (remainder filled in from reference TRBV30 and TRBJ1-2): SQTIHQWPATLVQPVGSPLSLECTVEGTSNPNLYWYRQAAGRGLQLLFYSVGIGQISSEVPQNLSASRPQDRQFILSSKKLLLSDSGFYLCACTPDSIYGYTFGSGTRLTVV.

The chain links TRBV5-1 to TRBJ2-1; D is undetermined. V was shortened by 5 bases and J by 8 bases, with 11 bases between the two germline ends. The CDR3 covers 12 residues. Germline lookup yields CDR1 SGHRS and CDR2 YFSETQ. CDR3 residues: CASSLRMDEQFF. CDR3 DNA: TGCGCCAGCAGTCTGAGGATGGATGAGCAGTTCTTC.

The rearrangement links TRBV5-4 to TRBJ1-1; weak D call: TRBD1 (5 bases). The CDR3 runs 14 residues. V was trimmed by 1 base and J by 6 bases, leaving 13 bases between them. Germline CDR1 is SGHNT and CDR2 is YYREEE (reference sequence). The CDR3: CASSLSGGNSEAFF. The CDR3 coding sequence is TGTGCCAGCAGCTTGAGTGGGGGGAATTCTGAAGCTTTCTTT.

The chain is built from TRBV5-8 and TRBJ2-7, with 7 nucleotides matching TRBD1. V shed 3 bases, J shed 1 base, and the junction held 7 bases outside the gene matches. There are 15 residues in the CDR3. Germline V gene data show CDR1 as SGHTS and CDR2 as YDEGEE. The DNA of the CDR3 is TGTGCCAGCAGCTCAGGGACAGCTGGGTCCTACGAGCAGTACTTC. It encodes CASSSGTAGSYEQYF. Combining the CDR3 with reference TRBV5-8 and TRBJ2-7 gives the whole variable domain EAGVTQSPTHLIKTRGQQATLRCSPISGHTSVYWYQQALGLGLQFLLWYDEGEERNRGNFPPRFSGRQFPNYSSELNVNALELEDSALYLCASSSGTAGSYEQYFGPGTRLTVT.

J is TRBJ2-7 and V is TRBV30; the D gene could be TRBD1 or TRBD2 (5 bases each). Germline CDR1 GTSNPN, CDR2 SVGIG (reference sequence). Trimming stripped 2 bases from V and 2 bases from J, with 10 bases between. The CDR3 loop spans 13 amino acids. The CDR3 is CAWSRGDAYEQYF. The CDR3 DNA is TGTGCCTGGAGTAGGGGAGACGCCTACGAGCAGTACTTC.

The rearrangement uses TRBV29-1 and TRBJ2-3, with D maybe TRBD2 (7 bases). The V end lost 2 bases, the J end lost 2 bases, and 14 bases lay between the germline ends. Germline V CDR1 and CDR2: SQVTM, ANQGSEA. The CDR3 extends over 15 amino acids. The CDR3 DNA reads TGCAGCGTTGAACAAACAGGGACTAACACAGATACGCAGTATTTT. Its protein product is CSVEQTGTNTDTQYF.

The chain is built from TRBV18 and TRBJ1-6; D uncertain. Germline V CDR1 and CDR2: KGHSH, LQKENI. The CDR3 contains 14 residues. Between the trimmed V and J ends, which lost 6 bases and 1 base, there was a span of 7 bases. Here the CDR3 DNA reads TGTGCCAGCTCGATGGTATCCTATAATTCACCCCTCCACTTT. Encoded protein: CASSMVSYNSPLHF.

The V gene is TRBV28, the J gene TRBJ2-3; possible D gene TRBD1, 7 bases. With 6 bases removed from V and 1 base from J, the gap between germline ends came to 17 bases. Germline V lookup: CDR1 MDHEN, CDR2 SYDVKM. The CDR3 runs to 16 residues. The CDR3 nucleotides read TGTGCCAGCAGCCTATACAGGGGAGGAGGCACAGATACGCAGTATTTT. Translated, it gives CASSLYRGGGTDTQYF. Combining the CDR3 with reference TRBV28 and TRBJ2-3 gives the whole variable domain DVKVTQSSRYLVKRTGEKVFLECVQDMDHENMFWYRQDPGLGLRLIYFSYDVKMKEKGDIPEGYSVSREKKERFSLILESASTNQTSMYLCASSLYRGGGTDTQYFGPGTRLTVL.

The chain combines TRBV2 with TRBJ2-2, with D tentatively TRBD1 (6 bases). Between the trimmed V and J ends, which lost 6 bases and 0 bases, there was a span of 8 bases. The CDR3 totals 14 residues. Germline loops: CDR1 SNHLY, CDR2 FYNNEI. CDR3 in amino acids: CASRTGSNTGELFF. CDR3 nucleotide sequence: TGTGCCAGCAGAACAGGGTCGAACACCGGGGAGCTGTTTTTT.

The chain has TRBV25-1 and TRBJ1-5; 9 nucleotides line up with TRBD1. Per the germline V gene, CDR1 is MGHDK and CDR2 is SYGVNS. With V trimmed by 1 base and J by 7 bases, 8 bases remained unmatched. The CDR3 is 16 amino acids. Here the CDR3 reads CASSESTGTGPQPQHF. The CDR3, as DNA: TGTGCCAGCAGTGAATCGACCGGGACAGGGCCCCAGCCCCAGCATTTT.

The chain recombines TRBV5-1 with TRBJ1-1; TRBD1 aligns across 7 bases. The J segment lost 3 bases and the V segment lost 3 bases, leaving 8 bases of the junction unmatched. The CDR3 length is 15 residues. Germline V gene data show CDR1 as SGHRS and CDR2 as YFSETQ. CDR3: CASSSQGGMDTEAFF. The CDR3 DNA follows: TGCGCCAGCAGCTCGCAAGGGGGCATGGACACTGAAGCTTTCTTT. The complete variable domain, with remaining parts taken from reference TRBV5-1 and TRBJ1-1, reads KAGVTQTPRYLIKTRGQQVTLSCSPISGHRSVSWYQQTPGQGLQFLFEYFSETQRNKGNFPGRFSGRQFSNSRSEMNVSTLELGDSALYLCASSSQGGMDTEAFFGQGTRLTVV.

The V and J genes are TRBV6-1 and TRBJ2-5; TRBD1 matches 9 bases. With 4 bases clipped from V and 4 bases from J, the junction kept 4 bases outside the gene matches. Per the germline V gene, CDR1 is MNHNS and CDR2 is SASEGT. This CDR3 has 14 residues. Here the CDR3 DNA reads TGTGCCAGCAGTGCCACAGGGGGCCTAGAGACCCAGTACTTC. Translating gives CASSATGGLETQYF.

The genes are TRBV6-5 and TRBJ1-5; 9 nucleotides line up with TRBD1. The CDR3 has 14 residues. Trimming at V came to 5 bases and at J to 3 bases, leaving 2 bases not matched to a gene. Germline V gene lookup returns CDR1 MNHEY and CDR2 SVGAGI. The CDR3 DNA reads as TGTGCCAGCAGTGGGACAGGGAACAATCAGCCCCAGCATTTT. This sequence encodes CASSGTGNNQPQHF.

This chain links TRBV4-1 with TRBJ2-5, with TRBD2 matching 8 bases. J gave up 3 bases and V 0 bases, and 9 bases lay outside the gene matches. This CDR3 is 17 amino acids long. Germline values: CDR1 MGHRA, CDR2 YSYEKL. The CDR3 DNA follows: TGCGCCAGCAGCCAAGAACTGGAAACTAGCGGAAAAGAGACCCAGTACTTC. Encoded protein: CASSQELETSGKETQYF.

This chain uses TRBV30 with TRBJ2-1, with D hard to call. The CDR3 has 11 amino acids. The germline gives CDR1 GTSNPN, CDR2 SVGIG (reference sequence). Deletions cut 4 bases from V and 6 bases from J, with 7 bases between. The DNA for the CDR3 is TGTGCCTGGACAGAGTTCAATGAGCAGTTCTTC. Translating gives CAWTEFNEQFF.

The chain's CDR3 is CASTTLRRDSGNTIYF. The CDR3 DNA is TGTGCCAGTACCACTCTCAGAAGGGACTCTGGAAACACCATATATTTT. This sequence joins TRBV19 and TRBJ1-3; D gene uncertain. CDR1 and CDR2 from the germline V gene are LNHDA and SQIVND (reference sequence). Trimming pared 7 bases from V and 0 bases from J, leaving 16 bases between. The CDR3 covers 16 residues. The whole variable domain, filled in from reference TRBV19 and TRBJ1-3, reads DGGITQSPKYLFRKEGQNVTLSCEQNLNHDAMYWYRQDPGQGLRLIYYSQIVNDFQKGDIAEGYSVSREKKESFPLTVTSAQKNPTAFYLCASTTLRRDSGNTIYFGEGSWLTVV.